This TCR beta chain was observed in a study of T cell changes during pregnancy in multiple sclerosis. Measured with immunoSEQ multiplex PCR; TCRdb has only the in-frame clones, and not every one. Of tens of thousands of clones listed, 90% to 95% were seen once; the top ten hold around 0.7%. The CDR3 is made up of 17 amino acids. Per germline, CDR1 SEHNR and CDR2 FQNEAQ (reference sequence). The junction had 18 bases not matched to a gene; V was cut back by 5 bases and J by 10 bases. The chain couples TRBV7-9 to TRBJ2-4; TRBD1 aligns across 9 bases. The sequence was collected from a female donor in good health, enrolled as a control in a pregnancy study. Source: peripheral blood, taken in the third trimester of pregnancy. The CDR3 coding sequence is TGTGCCAGCAGCCCATCCCCGGGACAGGGTTTAAAGTCTATTCAGTACTTC. This codes for CASSPSPGQGLKSIQYF.